A selection of T cell receptor beta chains follows, all from one sample in a study of blood T cell repertoires in COVID-19. Sequencing used immunoSEQ multiplex PCR; TCRdb keeps in-frame clones, though not all of them. The sample carries approximately 190,000 clones, 70% to 90% recorded once. Sequencing was carried out using PBMCs or T cells enriched from blood (not recorded which). The source is a woman in her thirties or forties in a cohort exposed to, infected with or recovered from COVID-19 (not recorded which). Each CDR3 is given with its conserved first and last residue. The D gene is left open where the match is weak. Not every row has a clone size; where given, it reads once, few, many or a size class.

clone size: .; J gene: TRBJ2-7; D gene: TRBD2; V gene: TRBV5-1; CDR3 DNA: TGCGCCAGCAGCCTAACCGGGACTAGCTACGAGCAGTACTTC; CDR3 protein: CASSLTGTSYEQYF
clone size: .; J gene: TRBJ2-1; D gene: TRBD2; V gene: TRBV6-2/TRBV6-3; CDR3 DNA: TGTGCCAGCAGTTATGGGCTAGCGGGAGTGGGTTACAATGAGCAGTTCTTC; CDR3 protein: CASSYGLAGVGYNEQFF
clone size: .; J gene: TRBJ2-1; D gene: TRBD2; V gene: TRBV9; CDR3 DNA: TGTGCCAGCAGCGCTTCGGGACTAGCGGGAGGGGTCAATGAGCAGTTCTTC; CDR3 protein: CASSASGLAGGVNEQFF
clone size: .; J gene: TRBJ2-5; D gene: .; V gene: TRBV15; CDR3 DNA: TGTGCCACCAGCAGAAACAGTATCCAAGAGACCCAGTACTTC; CDR3 protein: CATSRNSIQETQYF
clone size: .; J gene: TRBJ2-3; D gene: TRBD2; V gene: TRBV15; CDR3 DNA: TGTGCCACCAGCAGAGATAGCGGGAGGAGCACAGATACGCAGTATTTT; CDR3 protein: CATSRDSGRSTDTQYF
clone size: .; J gene: TRBJ2-5; D gene: .; V gene: TRBV10-3; CDR3 DNA: TGTGCCATCAGAATGGGGCAGCAAGAGACCCAGTACTTC; CDR3 protein: CAIRMGQQETQYF
clone size: once; J gene: TRBJ2-1; D gene: TRBD2; V gene: TRBV9; CDR3 DNA: TGTGCCAGCAGCGCTAGCGGGAGGGCCTCCTACAATGAGCAGTTCTTC; CDR3 protein: CASSASGRASYNEQFF
clone size: .; J gene: TRBJ1-1; D gene: .; V gene: TRBV6-5; CDR3 DNA: TGTGCCAGCACCCTCGGGGGGGAAGCTTTCTTT; CDR3 protein: CASTLGGEAFF
clone size: .; J gene: TRBJ2-7; D gene: .; V gene: TRBV30; CDR3 DNA: TGTGCCTGGAGTGTGGGCAGCTTCTACGAGCAGTACTTC; CDR3 protein: CAWSVGSFYEQYF
clone size: .; J gene: TRBJ2-5; D gene: TRBD1; V gene: TRBV12-3/TRBV12-4; CDR3 DNA: TGTGCCAGCACAGGGGGCTATTTAGAGACCCAGTACTTC; CDR3 protein: CASTGGYLETQYF
clone size: .; J gene: TRBJ1-2; D gene: TRBD1; V gene: TRBV6-5; CDR3 DNA: TGTGCCAGCAGGCGGGGGACAGGGAATGGCTACACCTTC; CDR3 protein: CASRRGTGNGYTF